This T cell receptor (beta chain) came from a study of blood T cell repertoires in COVID-19. Overall study context: Collection of acute and convalescent COVID-19 samples took place in the United States, Italy and Spain.

Produced via immunoSEQ multiplex PCR; TCRdb's table is partial and in-frame only. The repertoire includes some 70,000 clones, approximately 90% of them detected once, and 5.5% to 8.5% sits in the top ten. Losses at the gene ends were 5 bases for V and 4 bases for J; bases not matched to a gene: 6. The length of the CDR3 is 17 residues. Per the germline V gene, CDR1 is KGHSH and CDR2 is LQKENI. Sequencing was performed on peripheral blood. This rearrangement joins TRBV18 to TRBJ2-3; TRBD2 aligns across 16 bases. The sequence came from a woman over 75 with active COVID-19. The CDR3 here is CASSSGTSGRAADTQYF. DNA for the CDR3: TGTGCCAGCTCATCCGGGACTAGCGGGAGGGCAGCAGATACGCAGTATTTT.